This TCR beta chain originates from a study of a mutant IDH1 vaccine in newly diagnosed glioma. The wider study: Sex among treated patients split about 62% male, 37.5% female; mean age was roughly 40 years. Every participant had undergone radiotherapy, temozolomide, or both before, and most underwent both.

CDR1 is LNHDA, CDR2 SQIVND, per germline (reference sequence). V lost 5 bases, J lost 4 bases, and 14 bases stayed unmatched. The CDR3 is 17 residues long. The sample holds a few counts of this clone. The target antigen is unknown. Produced via immunoSEQ multiplex PCR; TCRdb's table is partial and in-frame only. There are tens of thousands of clones in the sample; 85% to 90% occur only once, and 2% lies in the top ten. Time point defined: week 35, safety follow-up. A single vaccine dose contained 300 ug of mutant IDH1 20-mer peptide, and topical imiquimod was used with it. Each patient was administered eight vaccinations, scheduled in weeks 1, 3, 5, 7, 11, 15, 19 and 23. Donors harbored newly found WHO grade 3 or 4 IDH1-mutant, ATRX-lost astrocytomas.

Source: PBMCs, taken from a glioma patient whose treatment included an IDH1 peptide vaccine. V is TRBV19 and J is TRBJ1-5; TRBD1 matches 7 bases. The TCR sequence derives from a man between 25 and 39 years old with glioma. CDR3 bases: TGTGCCAGTAGTCCCGCCGGGACAGCGGGGGAAAATCAGCCCCAGCATTTT. As protein: CASSPAGTAGENQPQHF.